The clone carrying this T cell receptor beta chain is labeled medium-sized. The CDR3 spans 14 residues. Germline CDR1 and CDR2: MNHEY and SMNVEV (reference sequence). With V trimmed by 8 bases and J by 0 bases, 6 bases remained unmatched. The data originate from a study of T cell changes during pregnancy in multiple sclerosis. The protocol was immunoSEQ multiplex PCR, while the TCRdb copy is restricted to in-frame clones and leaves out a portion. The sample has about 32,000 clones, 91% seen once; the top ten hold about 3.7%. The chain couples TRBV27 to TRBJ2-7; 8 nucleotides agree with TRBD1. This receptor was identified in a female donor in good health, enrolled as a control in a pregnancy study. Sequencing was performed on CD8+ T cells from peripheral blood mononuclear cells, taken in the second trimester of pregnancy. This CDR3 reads CASRPGQDSYEQYF. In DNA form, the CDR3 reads TGTGCCAGCCGCCCGGGACAGGACTCCTACGAGCAGTACTTC.